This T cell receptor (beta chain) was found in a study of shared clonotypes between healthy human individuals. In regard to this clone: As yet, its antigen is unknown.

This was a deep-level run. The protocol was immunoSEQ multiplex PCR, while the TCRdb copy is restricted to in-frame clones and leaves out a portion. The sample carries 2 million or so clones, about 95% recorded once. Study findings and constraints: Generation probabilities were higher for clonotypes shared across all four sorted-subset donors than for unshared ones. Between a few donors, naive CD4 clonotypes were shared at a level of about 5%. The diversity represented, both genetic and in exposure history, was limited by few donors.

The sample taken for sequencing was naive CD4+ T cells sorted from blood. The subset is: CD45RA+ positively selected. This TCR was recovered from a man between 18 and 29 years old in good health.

Here the CDR3 DNA reads TGTGCCAGCAGTGATGCTAGCAGCACCGGGGAGCTGTTTTTT. Amino acids: CASSDASSTGELFF. The chain combines TRBV6-1 with TRBJ2-2; D possibly corresponds to TRBD2 (5 bases). Germline lookup yields CDR1 MNHNS and CDR2 SASEGT. The CDR3 spans 14 residues. Trimming pared 3 bases from V and 4 bases from J, leaving 9 bases between.